What follows are 6 T cell receptor beta chains derived from one specimen sequenced in a study of cytotoxic CD8 clonotypes in ibrutinib-treated CLL. Libraries were prepared by immunoSEQ multiplex PCR; TCRdb keeps only in-frame clonotypes and omits some of them. The data hold 150,000 to 200,000 clones, with over 65% observed a single time. Source: PBMCs, taken after 12 months of ibrutinib treatment. Receptor source: a human donor with chronic lymphocytic leukemia.

The chain links TRBV4-1 to TRBJ2-2, with TRBD2 identical over 8 bases. CDR1 and CDR2 from the germline V gene are MGHRA and YSYEKL. V gave up 1 base and J gave up 0 bases; unmatched junction bases: 1. This CDR3 comprises 16 residues. This CDR3 is CASSQAGGANTGELFF. The CDR3 nucleotides read TGCGCCAGCAGCCAAGCCGGGGGGGCGAACACCGGGGAGCTGTTTTTT.

The CDR3 nucleotides read TGTGCCAGCAGTTTAGGGCCAGGGGAAAACACTGAAGCTTTCTTT. Its translation: CASSLGPGENTEAFF. The chain employs TRBV27 and TRBJ1-1, with D perhaps TRBD1 (6 bases). V lost 2 bases, J lost 2 bases, and 12 bases lay in between. The germline gives CDR1 MNHEY, CDR2 SMNVEV (reference sequence). The CDR3 consists of 15 residues.

CDR3 in DNA: TGTGCCAGCAGTTTACCTAGCGGGAGCTCCTACGAGCAGTACTTC. Amino acids: CASSLPSGSSYEQYF. This chain links TRBV28 with TRBJ2-7; the match to TRBD2 covers 10 bases. Germline loops: CDR1 MDHEN, CDR2 SYDVKM. With V trimmed by 2 bases and J by 0 bases, 1 base remained unmatched. The CDR3 has 15 amino acids. Variable domain in full (rest from reference TRBV28 and TRBJ2-7): DVKVTQSSRYLVKRTGEKVFLECVQDMDHENMFWYRQDPGLGLRLIYFSYDVKMKEKGDIPEGYSVSREKKERFSLILESASTNQTSMYLCASSLPSGSSYEQYFGPGTRLTVT.

The rearrangement joins TRBV27 to TRBJ2-1; tentatively, D is TRBD2 (5 bases). V dropped 6 bases and J dropped 5 bases, with 14 bases sitting between them. The CDR3 has 14 residues. Germline V gene sequence: CDR1 MNHEY, CDR2 SMNVEV (reference sequence). The CDR3 bases are TGTGCCAGCAGCCCGTCGGGGATAAACAATGAGCAGTTCTTC. The encoded protein is CASSPSGINNEQFF.

This chain joins TRBV18 and TRBJ1-5; D call uncertain. With 3 bases removed from V and 0 bases from J, the gap between germline ends came to 3 bases. Germline lookup yields CDR1 KGHSH and CDR2 LQKENI. CDR3 length: 13 residues. The CDR3 DNA sequence: TGTGCCAGCTCACCCAGTAGCAATCAGCCCCAGCATTTT. Protein: CASSPSSNQPQHF.

The chain has TRBV5-1 and TRBJ2-7; 9 bases map to TRBD1. Germline V lookup: CDR1 SGHRS, CDR2 YFSETQ. The CDR3 sequence is 16 residues long. J was trimmed by 6 bases and V by 4 bases; bases with no gene match: 14. This chain's CDR3 is CASSPSLNRDRVEQYF. In DNA form, the CDR3 reads TGCGCCAGCAGCCCGAGTTTAAACCGGGACAGGGTCGAGCAGTACTTC.